Listed below are T cell receptor beta chains from one sample, sequenced in a study of blood T cell repertoires in COVID-19. Sequenced by immunoSEQ multiplex PCR; TCRdb stores in-frame clones only, minus some. The sample includes approximately 260,000 clones, about 88% of them seen just once. The sample comprised peripheral blood. All receptors derive from a middle-aged woman who had recovered from COVID-19. Each CDR3 is given with its conserved first and last residue. The D gene is left open where the match is weak.

J: TRBJ2-2; D: TRBD2; V: TRBV7-2; CDR3: CASSLVPGLRNTGELFF
J: TRBJ2-1; D: .; V: TRBV5-1; CDR3: CASSLGAGGPSNEQFF
J: TRBJ1-5; D: TRBD1; V: TRBV6-2/TRBV6-3; CDR3: CASSARDRVSNQPQHF
J: TRBJ1-2; D: TRBD1; V: TRBV27; CDR3: CASRAGTGEAYGYTF
J: TRBJ2-5; D: TRBD1; V: TRBV2; CDR3: CASSEASGIPGGTQYF
J: TRBJ1-5; D: TRBD1; V: TRBV19; CDR3: CASSTQGARNQPQHF
J: TRBJ2-2; D: TRBD1; V: TRBV6-5; CDR3: CASSAGTGNTGELFF
J: TRBJ2-1; D: TRBD2; V: TRBV5-4; CDR3: CASRPGASGGVEQFF
J: TRBJ2-2; D: TRBD2; V: TRBV4-3; CDR3: CASSQGRLAGVSGELFF
J: TRBJ2-7; D: TRBD1; V: TRBV7-2; CDR3: CASSSNNRGSYEQYF
J: TRBJ1-2; D: .; V: TRBV6-1; CDR3: CASSENRRAPYGYTF
J: TRBJ2-7; D: TRBD1; V: TRBV6-5; CDR3: CASSYHLQGSAYEQYF
J: TRBJ1-5; D: TRBD1; V: TRBV28; CDR3: CASRSSGGSGNQPQHF
J: TRBJ2-7; D: .; V: TRBV6-5; CDR3: CASTATGSPSYEQYF
J: TRBJ2-5; D: TRBD2; V: TRBV6-5; CDR3: CASSYDLAEYQETQYF
J: TRBJ2-3; D: TRBD1; V: TRBV5-5; CDR3: CASLRTGRQDTQYF
J: TRBJ2-7; D: TRBD2; V: TRBV6-2/TRBV6-3; CDR3: CASSLAGVIYEQYF
J: TRBJ1-6; D: .; V: TRBV30; CDR3: CAWSVLRQGDSPLHF
J: TRBJ2-2; D: .; V: TRBV7-3; CDR3: CAIEDTTGELFF
J: TRBJ2-2; D: TRBD1; V: TRBV5-1; CDR3: CASSLGTGANTGELFF
J: TRBJ2-5; D: TRBD2; V: TRBV5-4; CDR3: CASSLGGSSGTRPETQYF
J: TRBJ1-5; D: .; V: TRBV28; CDR3: CASSNPGKPQHF
J: TRBJ2-7; D: TRBD1; V: TRBV19; CDR3: CASSIDLGTGGYEQYF
J: TRBJ2-3; D: TRBD2; V: TRBV7-3; CDR3: CASSRGLAGSTDTQYF
J: TRBJ2-5; D: TRBD2; V: TRBV20-1; CDR3: CSASLGGSMGTQYF
J: TRBJ1-3; D: TRBD1; V: TRBV9; CDR3: CASSVGQGAGNTIYF